The clone carrying this T cell receptor beta chain was detected a few times. V was clipped by 6 bases and J by 1 base, with 12 bases between them. CDR3 size: 15 residues. The sample comes from a study of regulatory T cells in long-lasting Graves disease. Indicated time point: persistent/refractory GD, antithyroid drugs over 5 years with positive TRAb. Generation of the TCR library employed RNA extracted from PBMCs. With iRepertoire HTBI primers and Arm-PCR of CDR3 regions, TCR beta libraries were built. TCRdb re-called the multiplex PCR reads through MiXCR, storing one row per CDR3 protein. The sample has hundreds of thousands of distinct CDR3 sequences, about 32% seen once.

The material was peripheral blood mononuclear cells (PBMCs), obtained when the disease was refractory, from a patient treated with antithyroid drugs. The chain recombines TRBV12-3 or TRBV12-4 with TRBJ2-2; unclear D gene. The TCR sequence derives from a female donor with Graves disease. CDR3 region: CASSIGRLNTGELFF. The CDR3 nucleotides are TGTGCCAGCAGCATCGGACGGTTGAACACCGGGGAGCTGTTTTTT.